This T cell receptor (beta chain) came from a study of cytomegalovirus exposure and HLA in healthy donors. The PCR contained 60 Vbeta and 13 Jbeta primers. The method was immunoSEQ multiplex PCR; TCRdb's version includes in-frame clones alone and lacks a portion of them. The data hold 130,000 or so clones, with 75% observed a single time. The CDR3 extends over 14 amino acids. Trimming took off 6 bases at V and 0 bases at J, with 10 bases between the two ends. Germline loops: CDR1 MNHEY, CDR2 SMNVEV (reference sequence). Study observations and caveats: Roughly even sequencing depth across donors was the assumption behind the presence/absence analyses.

A word on this clone: What it recognizes is unknown.

The V and J genes are TRBV27 and TRBJ2-3; D perhaps matches TRBD2 (5 bases). The sequence came from a man aged 30 to 45 in good health and CMV-seronegative. The sequencing input was PBMCs. The CDR3 sequence is CASRKAASTDTQYF. The CDR3 DNA reads TGTGCCAGCAGGAAAGCGGCTAGCACAGATACGCAGTATTTT.